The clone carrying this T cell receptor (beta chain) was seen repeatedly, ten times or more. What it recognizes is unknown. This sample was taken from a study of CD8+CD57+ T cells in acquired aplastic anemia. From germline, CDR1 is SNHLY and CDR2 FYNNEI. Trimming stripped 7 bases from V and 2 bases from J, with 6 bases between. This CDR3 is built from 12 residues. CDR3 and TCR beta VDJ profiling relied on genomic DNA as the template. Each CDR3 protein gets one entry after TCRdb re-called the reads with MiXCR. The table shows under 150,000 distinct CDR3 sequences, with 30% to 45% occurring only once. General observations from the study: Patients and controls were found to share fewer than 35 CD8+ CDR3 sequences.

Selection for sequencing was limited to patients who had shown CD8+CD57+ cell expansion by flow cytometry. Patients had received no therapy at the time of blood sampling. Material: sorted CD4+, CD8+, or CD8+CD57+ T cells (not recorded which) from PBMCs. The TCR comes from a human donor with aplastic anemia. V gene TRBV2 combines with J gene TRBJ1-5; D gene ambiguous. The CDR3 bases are TGTGCCAGCACGAGGGGCAATCAGCCCCAGCATTTT. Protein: CASTRGNQPQHF. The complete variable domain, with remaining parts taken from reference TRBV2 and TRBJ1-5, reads EPEVTQTPSHQVTQMGQEVILRCVPISNHLYFYWYRQILGQKVEFLVSFYNNEISEKSEIFDDQFSVERPDGSNFTLKIRSTKLEDSAMYFCASTRGNQPQHFGDGTRLSIL.